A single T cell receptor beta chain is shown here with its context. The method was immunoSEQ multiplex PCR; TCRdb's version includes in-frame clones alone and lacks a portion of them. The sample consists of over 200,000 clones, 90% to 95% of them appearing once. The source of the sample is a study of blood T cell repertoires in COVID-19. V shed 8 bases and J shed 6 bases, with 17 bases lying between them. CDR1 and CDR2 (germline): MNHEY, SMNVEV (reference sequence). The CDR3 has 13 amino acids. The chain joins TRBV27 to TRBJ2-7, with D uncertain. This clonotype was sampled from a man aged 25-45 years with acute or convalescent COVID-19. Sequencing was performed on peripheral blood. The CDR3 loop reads CASAYVELAEQYF. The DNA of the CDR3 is TGTGCCAGCGCCTACGTGGAGCTCGCCGAGCAGTACTTC.